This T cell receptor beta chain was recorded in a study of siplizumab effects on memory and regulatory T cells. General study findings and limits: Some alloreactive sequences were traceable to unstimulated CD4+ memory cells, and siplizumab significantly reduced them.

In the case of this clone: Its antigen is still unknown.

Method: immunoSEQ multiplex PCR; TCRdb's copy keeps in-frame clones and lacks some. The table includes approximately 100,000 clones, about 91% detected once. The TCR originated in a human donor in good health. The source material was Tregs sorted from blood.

This CDR3 reads CSATGDRDEQYF. In nucleotides, the CDR3 is TGCAGCGCAACCGGTGACAGGGACGAGCAGTACTTC. The rearrangement uses TRBV29-1 and TRBJ2-7; 7 bases line up with TRBD1. Germline V gene sequence: CDR1 SQVTM, CDR2 ANQGSEA. Losses at the gene ends were 7 bases for V and 5 bases for J; bases not matched to a gene: 8. The CDR3 has 12 amino acids.